The 32 T cell receptor beta chains in this list originate from one sample, sequenced in a study of Ad26.COV2.S vaccination and SARS-CoV-2 variants. Treatment in this sample: some 19 received Ad26.COV2.S at low or high dose, single or two shots; 5 received placebo; per-sample allocation not given. Sampling happened 63 days after the first vaccine or placebo injection. This table comes from immunoSEQ multiplex PCR, and its TCRdb copy is limited to in-frame clones, with some not included. The sample yields some 520,000 clones, 70% to 90% seen once. The material sequenced was peripheral blood, taken in a trial of Ad26.COV2.S vaccine versus placebo. These TCRs come from a person between 18 and 60 years old who received the Ad26.COV2.S COVID-19 vaccine or a placebo.

This clone was counted only a few times. This chain connects TRBV15 to TRBJ1-2; possible D gene TRBD1, 6 bases. The CDR3 contains 15 residues. Trimming pared 0 bases from V and 7 bases from J, leaving 15 bases between. Germline CDR1 is LNHNV and CDR2 is YYDKDF (reference sequence). CDR3 nucleotides: TGTGCCACCAGCAGAGATCTTGTACAGGGCGCTGGCTACACCTTC. Residues: CATSRDLVQGAGYTF.

The chain joins TRBV2 to TRBJ1-1, with TRBD1 as a possible D gene (5 bases). CDR3 length equals 11 residues. V was trimmed by 3 bases and J by 10 bases, leaving 9 bases between them. Per the germline V gene, CDR1 is SNHLY and CDR2 is FYNNEI. The CDR3 is CASSDRGGAFF. CDR3 nucleotide sequence: TGTGCCAGCAGTGACCGGGGGGGAGCTTTCTTT. The variable domain in full, with the rest retrieved from reference TRBV2 and TRBJ1-1, is EPEVTQTPSHQVTQMGQEVILRCVPISNHLYFYWYRQILGQKVEFLVSFYNNEISEKSEIFDDQFSVERPDGSNFTLKIRSTKLEDSAMYFCASSDRGGAFFGQGTRLTVV.

This clone was counted once. This chain links TRBV4-2 with TRBJ2-7; D is perhaps TRBD1 or TRBD2 (6 bases each). Germline V gene data show CDR1 as LGHNA and CDR2 as YNFKEQ. The CDR3 is made up of 16 amino acids. Trimming left V 0 bases short and J 4 bases short, with 16 bases between. The CDR3 sequence is CASSQEGAGNFYEQYF. DNA of the CDR3: TGTGCCAGCAGCCAAGAGGGGGCGGGAAACTTTTACGAGCAGTACTTC.

This chain connects TRBV9 to TRBJ2-2; maybe TRBD2 (7 bases). This CDR3 region has 16 residues. From germline, CDR1 is SGDLS and CDR2 YYNGEE. The V and J ends lost 1 base and 4 bases respectively, with 14 bases between them. The CDR3 is CASSVMGGGPTGELFF. The CDR3 region has the DNA TGTGCCAGCAGCGTAATGGGCGGGGGCCCCACCGGGGAGCTGTTTTTT.

In its sample, this clone was seen a few times. The chain has TRBV5-5 and TRBJ1-5, with 7 bases matching TRBD1. Trimming took 0 bases from V and 0 from J; bases not matched to a gene: 0. CDR1 SGHKS and CDR2 YYEKEE come from the germline V gene (reference sequence). The CDR3 runs 15 residues. As DNA, the CDR3 is TGTGCCAGCAGCTTGGGACAGGGTAGCAATCAGCCCCAGCATTTT. It codes for CASSLGQGSNQPQHF. Drawing the rest from reference TRBV5-5 and TRBJ1-5, the complete variable domain is DAGVTQSPTHLIKTRGQQVTLRCSPISGHKSVSWYQQVLGQGPQFIFQYYEKEERGRGNFPDRFSARQFPNYSSELNVNALLLGDSALYLCASSLGQGSNQPQHFGDGTRLSIL.

The chain couples TRBV11-2 to TRBJ2-7; 9 nucleotides line up with TRBD1. The CDR3 has 17 amino acids. The V gene end was trimmed by 1 base and the J gene end by 3 bases; junction bases not matched to a gene: 10. From germline, CDR1 is SGHAT and CDR2 FQNNGV. In nucleotides, the CDR3 is TGTGCCAGCAGCTTAGGTACTACAGGGGGCGGAATCTACGAGCAGTACTTC. It translates to CASSLGTTGGGIYEQYF.

The chain has TRBV6-6 and TRBJ2-7; 12 positions agree with TRBD1. The germline V gene encodes CDR1 MNHNY and CDR2 SVGAGI (reference sequence). V trimming: 5 bases; J trimming: 4 bases; junction bases outside the gene matches: 9. The CDR3 contains 16 residues. CDR3 nucleotides: TGTGCCAGCAGTCCACGAGGGACAGGGGGCCATTACGAGCAGTACTTC. The encoded protein is CASSPRGTGGHYEQYF.

The V gene is TRBV19, the J gene TRBJ1-5; maybe TRBD1 (5 bases). Germline-derived CDR1 and CDR2 are LNHDA and SQIVND (reference sequence). The V gene lost 10 bases and the J gene lost 3 bases, with 19 bases spanning the gap. CDR3 length equals 15 residues. Here the CDR3 reads CATEVRGGYNQPQHF. CDR3 in DNA: TGTGCCACCGAAGTAAGGGGAGGATACAATCAGCCCCAGCATTTT.

The chain carries TRBV4-3 and TRBJ2-1; D not certain. The germline CDR1 and CDR2 sequences are LGHNA and YSLEER. This CDR3 spans 14 amino acids. Deletions cut 1 base from V and 7 bases from J, with 11 bases between. The CDR3 is CASSQVMSRNEQFF. The DNA for the CDR3 is TGCGCCAGCAGCCAAGTGATGTCCAGAAATGAGCAGTTCTTC.

The genes are TRBV29-1 and TRBJ2-3; a weak D match, TRBD2 (6 bases). Looked up from germline, CDR1 is SQVTM and CDR2 is ANQGSEA. This CDR3 spans 15 amino acids. With 6 bases removed from V and 2 bases from J, the gap between germline ends came to 18 bases. This CDR3 is CSVTASAGITDTQYF. CDR3 coding DNA: TGCAGCGTCACTGCCTCGGCGGGGATCACAGATACGCAGTATTTT.

The chain is built from TRBV7-9 and TRBJ2-7; TRBD1 might be the D (5 bases). The CDR3 loop spans 15 amino acids. Germline V gene lookup returns CDR1 SEHNR and CDR2 FQNEAQ (reference sequence). Trimming stripped 7 bases from V and 1 base from J, with 17 bases between. The CDR3 protein is CASTNEQAASYEQYF. Here the CDR3 DNA reads TGTGCCAGCACCAACGAACAGGCGGCATCCTACGAGCAGTACTTC.

The chain joins TRBV29-1 to TRBJ2-5; TRBD2 might be the D (6 bases). The CDR3 consists of 17 residues. In germline, CDR1 is SQVTM, CDR2 ANQGSEA. Trimming cost V 0 bases and J 7 bases, with 24 bases left between them. CDR3 region: CSVEDFRSGGKPGTQYF. CDR3 DNA: TGCAGCGTTGAAGATTTTAGATCGGGCGGGAAGCCCGGGACCCAGTACTTC.

V is TRBV5-4 and J is TRBJ2-5; possibly TRBD1 for D (5 bases). Trimming pared 1 base from V and 3 bases from J, leaving 10 bases between. CDR1 SGHNT and CDR2 YYREEE come from the germline V gene (reference sequence). The CDR3 consists of 14 residues. CDR3: CASSLMGLEETQYF. CDR3 bases: TGTGCCAGCAGCTTGATGGGGCTAGAAGAGACCCAGTACTTC.

This chain links TRBV5-4 with TRBJ1-3; 7 nucleotides agree with TRBD1. The CDR3 has 16 residues. Unmatched junction bases numbered 7, after V lost 4 bases and J lost 0 bases. Germline V gene sequence: CDR1 SGHNT, CDR2 YYREEE (reference sequence). This CDR3 is CASSGRDSLSGNTIYF. CDR3 nucleotides: TGTGCCAGCAGCGGCCGGGACAGCCTCTCTGGAAACACCATATATTTT.

This clone turned up a few times. In DNA form, the CDR3 reads TGTGCCAGCAGCTTAGCTGGACAGGGGGTTCCTGGGCGTACTGAAGCTTTCTTT. Amino acids: CASSLAGQGVPGRTEAFF. The rearrangement uses TRBV11-2 and TRBJ1-1; 10 nucleotides align to TRBD1. This CDR3 has 18 residues. CDR1 and CDR2 from the germline V gene are SGHAT and FQNNGV. The V and J ends lost 1 base and 5 bases, in that order; junction bases with no gene match: 13.

The V call is TRBV28, the J call TRBJ2-7, with D tentatively TRBD2 (5 bases). The CDR3 covers 13 residues. Trimming left V 8 bases short and J 7 bases short, with 18 bases between. Germline CDR1 MDHEN, CDR2 SYDVKM. The CDR3 DNA reads TGTGCCAGCCGGGCGGGCGCAGATAGGGAGCAGTACTTC. This translates into CASRAGADREQYF.

The chain is built from TRBV2 and TRBJ2-3; D is possibly TRBD2 (6 bases). In germline, CDR1 is SNHLY, CDR2 FYNNEI. The V end lost 6 bases, the J end lost 2 bases, and 9 bases lay between the germline ends. This CDR3 has 13 amino acids. The CDR3 protein is CASRRDFTDTQYF. The CDR3 nucleotides are TGTGCCAGCAGGAGGGACTTCACAGATACGCAGTATTTT.

The J gene is TRBJ1-4, the V gene TRBV30; D is ambiguous. This CDR3 spans 15 amino acids. Germline V lookup: CDR1 GTSNPN, CDR2 SVGIG (reference sequence). The V gene lost 2 bases and the J gene lost 0 bases, with 10 bases spanning the gap. The CDR3 DNA reads TGTGCCTGGAGTCGGAGATGGGCAACTAATGAAAAACTGTTTTTT. Residues: CAWSRRWATNEKLFF.

This chain connects TRBV7-3 to TRBJ2-3; no clear D gene. Germline V gives CDR1 SGHTA, CDR2 FQGTGA. V was trimmed by 2 bases and J by 3 bases, leaving 9 bases between them. This CDR3 has 14 amino acids. Here the CDR3 reads CASSLSLGTDTQYF. The CDR3 DNA reads TGTGCCAGCAGCTTATCCCTAGGGACAGATACGCAGTATTTT.

This chain connects TRBV28 to TRBJ1-1; 9 bases line up with TRBD1. The V gene's germline CDR1 is MDHEN and CDR2 SYDVKM. The CDR3 length is 13 residues. Trimming removed 5 bases from V and 5 bases from J; junction bases left unmatched: 3. Written as DNA, the CDR3 is TGTGCCAGCAGTGACAGGGGGGGGACTGAAGCTTTCTTT. The encoded protein is CASSDRGGTEAFF.

This sequence joins TRBV9 and TRBJ2-1; possible D gene TRBD2, 5 bases. With 4 bases removed from V and 14 bases from J, the gap between germline ends came to 16 bases. The length of the CDR3 is 12 residues. In germline, CDR1 is SGDLS, CDR2 YYNGEE. CDR3 bases: TGTGCCAGCAGCCCGGATAGCGAGGTTAAGTTCTTC. Its protein is CASSPDSEVKFF.

This clone was seen a single time. The chain employs TRBV14 and TRBJ2-7; D assignment may be TRBD1 or TRBD2 (5 bases each). The CDR3 contains 15 residues. The V and J ends lost 4 bases and 4 bases respectively, with 17 bases between them. Germline V CDR1 and CDR2: SGHDN, FVKESK. CDR3 sequence reads: CASSPGWGYGYEQYF. DNA for the CDR3: TGTGCCAGCAGCCCAGGCTGGGGGTACGGGTACGAGCAGTACTTC. Full variable domain (remainder filled in from reference TRBV14 and TRBJ2-7): EAGVTQFPSHSVIEKGQTVTLRCDPISGHDNLYWYRRVMGKEIKFLLHFVKESKQDESGMPNNRFLAERTGGTYSTLKVQPAELEDSGVYFCASSPGWGYGYEQYFGPGTRLTVT.

The rearrangement uses TRBV21-1 and TRBJ1-1; the table's TRBD1 call for D was not verified on the DNA. TRBV21-1 is a listed pseudogene. This CDR3 spans 19 amino acids. CDR3 sequence reads: CASIQWPRDTQPLNTEAFF. CDR3 bases: TGTGCCAGCATACAATGGCCACGGGACACCCAACCTTTGAACACTGAAGCTTTCTTT.

This chain joins TRBV5-6 and TRBJ2-7; the D gene is possibly TRBD1 (5 bases). The CDR3 loop spans 15 amino acids. Per germline, CDR1 SGHDT and CDR2 YYEEEE. Trimming shortened V by 3 bases and J by 3 bases, and 16 bases separated the two germline ends. The CDR3 sequence is CASSSSRVSVYEQYF. CDR3 DNA: TGTGCCAGCAGCTCTTCCAGGGTCTCGGTCTACGAGCAGTACTTC.

The chain has TRBV4-3 and TRBJ1-2; TRBD1 matches at 7 bases. Germline V lookup: CDR1 LGHNA, CDR2 YSLEER. There are 14 residues in the CDR3. With 4 bases clipped from V and 3 bases from J, the junction kept 5 bases outside the gene matches. The CDR3: CASSREGAHYGYTF. Written as DNA, the CDR3 is TGCGCCAGCAGCCGTGAGGGGGCCCACTATGGCTACACCTTC.

J is TRBJ1-5 and V is TRBV28; 8 positions agree with TRBD1. Trimming removed 2 bases from V and 7 bases from J; junction bases left unmatched: 7. This CDR3 contains 15 residues. Germline CDR1 and CDR2: MDHEN and SYDVKM. The CDR3 protein is CASSLRTGSFQPQHF. The CDR3 coding sequence is TGTGCCAGCAGTTTACGGACAGGGTCGTTCCAGCCCCAGCATTTT.

CDR3 sequence (DNA): TGTGCCAGCAGCTCTGGGCCGCTAGCGGCCAATGAGCAGTTCTTC. Its translation: CASSSGPLAANEQFF. The V call is TRBV7-3, the J call TRBJ2-1; 7 bases match TRBD2. The germline gives CDR1 SGHTA, CDR2 FQGTGA. V trimming: 4 bases; J trimming: 6 bases; junction bases outside the gene matches: 9. CDR3 length: 15 amino acids.

This sequence joins TRBV2 and TRBJ1-1, with a tentative D call TRBD1 (5 bases). CDR3 size: 14 residues. Germline V gives CDR1 SNHLY, CDR2 FYNNEI. Trimming left V 8 bases short and J 3 bases short, with 16 bases between. CDR3: CASGGGVGDTEAFF. CDR3 DNA: TGTGCCAGCGGGGGTGGCGTAGGGGACACTGAAGCTTTCTTT.

This clone showed up just once. The chain carries TRBV4-3 and TRBJ2-1; tentatively, D is TRBD2 (6 bases). The CDR3 has 16 amino acids. V gave up 6 bases and J gave up 0 bases, with 15 bases separating them. Looked up from germline, CDR1 is LGHNA and CDR2 is YSLEER. The CDR3 sequence: CASSLAGSSSYNEQFF. For the CDR3, the DNA is TGCGCCAGCAGTTTGGCGGGGAGTAGCTCCTACAATGAGCAGTTCTTC.

The chain recombines TRBV5-4 with TRBJ1-1, with 7 bases aligning to TRBD1. This CDR3 comprises 15 residues. The junction had 10 bases not matched to a gene; V was cut back by 4 bases and J by 4 bases. Germline CDR1 reads SGHNT; CDR2 reads YYREEE (reference sequence). CDR3 in DNA: TGTGCCAGCAGCCCACCTAGAGGGGGCATCACTGAAGCTTTCTTT. It is translated as CASSPPRGGITEAFF.

V is TRBV5-4 and J is TRBJ2-7; TRBD2 is a possible D gene (5 bases). The germline V and J ends were trimmed by 0 bases and 0 bases, with 13 bases remaining between them. Germline loops: CDR1 SGHNT, CDR2 YYREEE (reference sequence). The CDR3 sequence is 16 residues long. The CDR3 nucleotides are TGTGCCAGCAGCTTGGTCACTAGGCAGAGCTCCTACGAGCAGTACTTC. Residues: CASSLVTRQSSYEQYF.

V and J are TRBV13 and TRBJ2-1, with 11 nucleotides matching TRBD1. Germline assignment: CDR1 PRHDT and CDR2 FYEKMQ (reference sequence). This CDR3 is 17 amino acids long. J lost 6 bases, V lost 4 bases, and 11 bases had no gene match. CDR3 sequence (DNA): TGTGCCAGCAGCTCGGAGACCGGGACAGGGGGTCGCAATGAGCAGTTCTTC. Its protein product is CASSSETGTGGRNEQFF. Filled out from reference TRBV13 and TRBJ2-1, the complete variable domain reads AAGVIQSPRHLIKEKRETATLKCYPIPRHDTVYWYQQGPGQDPQFLISFYEKMQSDKGSIPDRFSAQQFSDYHSELNMSSLELGDSALYFCASSSETGTGGRNEQFFGPGTRLTVL.